This record looks at one T cell receptor beta chain sequence and its context. This clone was observed a single time. Its binding antigen is unknown. No much larger clone is present one base from it, and per-base qualities are unavailable. The sample is drawn from a study of blood T cell repertoires in COVID-19 (dated by TCRdb to the early 2020s). The study in broad terms: Collaborator samples came from the United States, Italy and Spain and covered acute and convalescent phases of COVID-19. The prospective study material was composed of cDNA or gDNA derived from T cells, B-cell-depleted T cells, or PBMCs. Subjects who had been exposed to COVID-19, were actively infected with it, or had recovered from it provided the deeply sampled blood TCRbeta repertoires that made up the dataset. The repertoires were released in a freely available public database meant as a resource for research on the immune response to SARS-CoV-2. The samples were drawn from the first 160 participants of the ongoing ImmuneRACE study and from over 950 subjects provided by 6 global collaborators. Sample metadata almost always included a de-identified subject ID, COVID-19 status, age in years and sex. Where available, HLA class I and class II types were taken from metadata supplied by the sample provider and were not determined by assay-based typing. The study at large found these results: How much clinical and demographic metadata was included differed by source and by participant, and the metadata was provided uncurated.

From its cysteine to its phenylalanine, the CDR3 spans 15 amino acids. The read is trimmed to its CDR3 DNA, 45 bases read in frame from base 1. Via the germline V gene, CDR1 is KGHSH and CDR2 LQKENI. The V and J ends are trimmed by 4 bases and 0 bases, leaving 11 bases between them. TCRbeta CDR3 regions were amplified from genomic DNA by means of the immunoSEQ Assay, a bias-controlled multiplex PCR. As for how the authors treated the data: Within the assay, amplification of reference gene primers was used to estimate how many nucleated cells each sample contained. To quantify the absolute abundance of each unique TCRbeta CDR3 rearrangement, sequence reads were collapsed and filtered. For each sample, productive Simpson clonality was calculated as the square root of Simpson's diversity index across productive rearrangements. This is the immuneACCESS table as TCRdb keeps it, with only in-frame sequences that have V and J called. A part of the clones is gone; compared with another copy, unresolved V genes explain less than half, and the rest is unexplained. Clone size and V and J calls were adopted from that table, with D and trimming inferred from the DNA. The sample contains roughly 200,000 clones, around 90% of them found a single time. The leading ten clones occupy 0.62% of the sample.

Each collaborating institution followed its own protocols to collect whole blood in K2EDTA tubes. For TCRbeta analysis, collaborators shipped samples in one of three forms: frozen whole blood, isolated PBMCs, or DNA extracted from either of those sample types. This receptor was taken from a man in his fifties with acute or convalescent COVID-19. Sequencing input: peripheral blood. Recombination connected TRBV18 to TRBJ2-3; the D gene lacks a confident call. The bases read TGTGCCAGCTCACGGGCTTTAGAAAGCACAGATACGCAGTATTTT. This translates into CASSRALESTDTQYF.